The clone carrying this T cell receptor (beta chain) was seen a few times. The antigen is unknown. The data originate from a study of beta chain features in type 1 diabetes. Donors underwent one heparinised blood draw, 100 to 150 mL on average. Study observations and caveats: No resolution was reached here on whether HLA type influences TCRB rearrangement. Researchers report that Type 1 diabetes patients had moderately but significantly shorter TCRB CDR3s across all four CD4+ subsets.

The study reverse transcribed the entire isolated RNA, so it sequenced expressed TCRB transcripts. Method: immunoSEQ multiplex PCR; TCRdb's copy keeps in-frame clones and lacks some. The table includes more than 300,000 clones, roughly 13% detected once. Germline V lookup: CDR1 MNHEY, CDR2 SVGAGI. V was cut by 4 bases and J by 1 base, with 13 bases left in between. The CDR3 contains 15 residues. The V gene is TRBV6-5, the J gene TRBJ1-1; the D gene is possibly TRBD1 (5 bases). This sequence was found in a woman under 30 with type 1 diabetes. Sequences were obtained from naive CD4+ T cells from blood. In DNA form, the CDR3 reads TGTGCCAGCAGTTCCCGCGGCAGGGCGAACACTGAAGCTTTCTTT. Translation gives CASSSRGRANTEAFF.